A single sample is the source of the 17 T cell receptor beta chains below, sequenced in a study of blood T cells in healthy people across ages. A second PCR, run for roughly 6 to 11 cycles, used a sample-barcoded 5' primer plus a J-beta primer mix. TCRdb used MiXCR to reprocess the 5' RACE reads, holding one entry per CDR3 protein. The table lists 1.5 million to 2 million distinct CDR3 sequences, roughly 27% of them singletons. Specimen: blood. The receptors derive from a woman between 25 and 40 years old in good health.

This clonotype has only a few counts. This chain uses TRBV12-3 or TRBV12-4 with TRBJ1-1, with 8 bases identical to TRBD1. With 2 bases clipped from V and 4 bases from J, the junction kept 6 bases outside the gene matches. The CDR3 is 15 residues long. As DNA, the CDR3 is TGTGCCAGCAGTTTACAGGGGGCCGGGAGCACTGAAGCTTTCTTT. Amino acid sequence: CASSLQGAGSTEAFF.

This clonotype was counted at least ten times. The J gene is TRBJ2-7, the V gene TRBV6-6; D possibly corresponds to TRBD2 (6 bases). The CDR3 loop spans 15 amino acids. V lost 2 bases and J 3 bases, leaving 14 bases between the germline ends. Looked up from germline, CDR1 is MNHNY and CDR2 is SVGAGI (reference sequence). This chain's CDR3 is CASSYGRGSGYEQYF. The CDR3 nucleotides read TGTGCCAGCAGTTACGGTCGGGGGTCAGGCTACGAGCAGTACTTC.

CDR3 in DNA: TGTGCCAGCAGTTACTCCGGCGCGGGCTCTGGGGCCAACGTCCTGACTTTC. Amino acid sequence: CASSYSGAGSGANVLTF. The rearrangement joins TRBV6-6 to TRBJ2-6; possible D gene TRBD2, 5 bases. V was clipped by 0 bases and J by 0 bases, with 9 bases between them. Per germline, CDR1 MNHNY and CDR2 SVGAGI (reference sequence). The CDR3 sequence is 17 residues long.

This clonotype was seen only a few times. This chain uses TRBV7-2 with TRBJ2-7; 8 bases are shared with TRBD1. The CDR3 spans 14 residues. The ends lost 5 bases at V and 6 bases at J; junction bases unmatched: 9. Germline V CDR1 and CDR2: SGHTA, FQGNSA. The CDR3 bases are TGTGCCAGCAGCCGGGACCCCAGGGGGCGCGAGCAGTACTTC. This encodes CASSRDPRGREQYF.

This clonotype was detected a few times. V usage is TRBV4-1 and J usage is TRBJ2-1; 7 bases are a match to TRBD2. CDR1 and CDR2 from the germline V gene are MGHRA and YSYEKL. This CDR3 contains 15 residues. Trimming took 2 bases from V and 5 from J; bases not matched to a gene: 6. Written as DNA, the CDR3 is TGCGCCAGCAGCCAATCGCGGGGGAGGAACAATGAGCAGTTCTTC. Translating it yields CASSQSRGRNNEQFF.

This clonotype appeared many times. V usage is TRBV14 and J usage is TRBJ1-1; D gene uncertain. Between the trimmed V and J ends, which lost 1 base and 1 base, there was a span of 4 bases. The CDR3 contains 13 residues. The germline gives CDR1 SGHDN, CDR2 FVKESK. The chain's CDR3 is CASSQGGNTEAFF. The CDR3 DNA sequence: TGTGCCAGCAGCCAAGGAGGGAACACTGAAGCTTTCTTT.

This chain uses TRBV4-1 with TRBJ1-1; D is uncertain. There are 17 residues in the CDR3. V lost 0 bases and J 2 bases, leaving 16 bases between the germline ends. CDR1 is MGHRA, CDR2 YSYEKL, per germline. The CDR3 region is CASSQDIWGMRNTEAFF. Here the CDR3 DNA reads TGCGCCAGCAGCCAAGATATTTGGGGAATGAGAAACACTGAAGCTTTCTTT.

The gene calls are TRBV12-3 or TRBV12-4 and TRBJ1-1, with D maybe TRBD1 (5 bases). This CDR3 region has 15 residues. V was clipped by 8 bases and J by 2 bases, with 18 bases between them. The CDR3 DNA reads as TGTGCCAGCTCTCGGTGGACACAAGAAAACACTGAAGCTTTCTTT. This gives the protein CASSRWTQENTEAFF.

Notes on this clonotype: The junction does not match germline at one end; this may be a read error. The chain combines TRBV12-3 or TRBV12-4 with TRBJ2-3; TRBD1 aligns across 9 bases. This CDR3 is 15 amino acids long. In DNA form, the CDR3 reads TGTACCAGCAGTTTGGGACAGGGTATTCTCGGTACGCAGTATTTT. It is translated as CTSSLGQGILGTQYF.

This clonotype was picked up a small number of times. This chain connects TRBV19 to TRBJ1-5; a weak D match, TRBD1 (6 bases). Germline values: CDR1 LNHDA, CDR2 SQIVND (reference sequence). This CDR3 spans 13 amino acids. Trimming took 6 bases from V and 3 from J, leaving 9 bases between them. Written as DNA, the CDR3 is TGTGCCAGTAGAGGGACAATCAATCAGCCCCAGCATTTT. Amino acids: CASRGTINQPQHF. The full variable domain, rest sourced from reference TRBV19 and TRBJ1-5, is DGGITQSPKYLFRKEGQNVTLSCEQNLNHDAMYWYRQDPGQGLRLIYYSQIVNDFQKGDIAEGYSVSREKKESFPLTVTSAQKNPTAFYLCASRGTINQPQHFGDGTRLSIL.

The table lists this clonotype with a few counts. This rearrangement joins TRBV7-9 to TRBJ2-5; 7 bases are shared with TRBD1. The CDR3 spans 15 residues. Germline V CDR1 and CDR2: SEHNR, FQNEAQ (reference sequence). V was pared by 5 bases and J by 4 bases, with 10 bases of the junction left unmatched. The CDR3 DNA sequence: TGTGCCAGCAGCGTCGGGACAGTGTATGCAGAGACCCAGTACTTC. Translating gives CASSVGTVYAETQYF.

This clonotype was counted only a few times. The V gene is TRBV29-1, the J gene TRBJ2-1; the D gene is possibly TRBD1 (6 bases). CDR1 and CDR2 (germline): SQVTM, ANQGSEA. The CDR3 sequence is 12 residues long. V dropped 7 bases and J dropped 9 bases, with 16 bases sitting between them. The CDR3 is CSGRVTGSEQFF. The CDR3 nucleotides read TGCAGCGGACGAGTTACAGGGAGTGAGCAGTTCTTC.

V and J are TRBV7-2 and TRBJ2-1; TRBD2 matches at 14 bases. Germline V CDR1 and CDR2: SGHTA, FQGNSA. J gave up 10 bases and V 5 bases, and 13 bases lay outside the gene matches. The length of the CDR3 is 17 residues. CDR3 amino acids: CASSESGTSGRRGEQFF. In nucleotides, the CDR3 is TGTGCCAGCAGCGAATCCGGGACTAGCGGGAGAAGGGGGGAGCAGTTCTTC.

The genes are TRBV11-2 and TRBJ1-5; perhaps TRBD1 as D (5 bases). V was trimmed by 5 bases and J by 6 bases, leaving 11 bases between them. Germline CDR1 and CDR2: SGHAT and FQNNGV. The CDR3 sequence is 13 residues long. This CDR3 is CASSRRQLQPQHF. The CDR3 bases are TGTGCCAGCAGCCGAAGACAGCTTCAGCCCCAGCATTTT.

This clonotype has ten or more counts. The gene calls are TRBV7-9 and TRBJ2-7; TRBD1 or TRBD2 may be the D gene (5 bases each). The germline CDR1 and CDR2 sequences are SEHNR and FQNEAQ (reference sequence). The CDR3 extends over 14 amino acids. V was cut by 1 base and J by 3 bases, with 10 bases left in between. The CDR3 coding sequence is TGTGCCAGCAGCTTAGGGGGGTCCTTCTACGAGCAGTACTTC. Its protein product is CASSLGGSFYEQYF.

The CDR3 is CASSLGGAGGRDEQYF. CDR3 sequence (DNA): TGTGCCAGCAGCTTAGGAGGGGCAGGGGGCAGAGACGAGCAGTACTTC. The rearrangement links TRBV7-2 to TRBJ2-7; 8 bases agree with TRBD1. CDR1 is SGHTA, CDR2 FQGNSA, per germline. The CDR3 consists of 16 residues. Losses at the gene ends were 1 base for V and 5 bases for J; bases not matched to a gene: 10.

This clonotype turned up a few times. The rearrangement uses TRBV20-1 and TRBJ1-2; D not certain. The CDR3 sequence is 15 residues long. The ends were cut back, 3 bases at V and 6 bases at J, with 20 bases in the middle. Germline assignment: CDR1 DFQATT and CDR2 SNEGSKA (reference sequence). The CDR3 is CSARGLVGSSHGYTF. CDR3 bases: TGCAGTGCTAGGGGTTTGGTAGGGTCCAGCCATGGCTACACCTTC.